Listed below are T cell receptor beta chains from one sample, sequenced in a study of blood T cell repertoires in COVID-19. Repertoires were generated with immunoSEQ multiplex PCR, while TCRdb's copy carries only in-frame clones and drops some. Of 250,000 to 300,000 clones listed, 80% to 85% are singletons. The sequenced sample was PBMCs or T cells enriched from blood (not recorded which). All receptors derive from a man in his forties or fifties who had been exposed to COVID-19. The CDR3 runs from the conserved cysteine through the conserved F or W. D genes are given only for firm matches. Only part of the rows carry a size: once, few, many, or a class if the clone is expanded.

d_call j_call v_call clone_size cdr3_aa cdr3_nt
TRBD1 TRBJ2-7 TRBV24-1 NA CATSDLGDSLSSYEQYF TGTGCCACCAGTGATTTGGGGGACAGCTTAAGCTCCTACGAGCAGTACTTC
TRBD1 TRBJ1-6 TRBV3-1/TRBV3-2 NA CASSHLDRGQNSPLHF TGTGCCAGCAGCCATTTGGACAGGGGGCAAAATTCACCCCTCCACTTT
NA TRBJ2-2 TRBV27 NA CASSLIGGAGELFF TGTGCCAGCAGTTTAATCGGGGGAGCCGGGGAGCTGTTTTTT
NA TRBJ1-3 TRBV30 NA CAWNLGGTSGNTIYF TGTGCCTGGAATCTAGGAGGGACCTCTGGAAACACCATATATTTT
NA TRBJ2-7 TRBV6-2/TRBV6-3 NA CASSSHPGVWEQYF TGTGCCAGCAGTTCTCATCCAGGGGTGTGGGAGCAGTACTTC
NA TRBJ2-7 TRBV19 NA CASSREAGTEASYEQYF TGTGCCAGTAGTAGGGAGGCCGGGACTGAAGCGTCCTACGAGCAGTACTTC
TRBD1 TRBJ2-7 TRBV5-4 NA CASSRPGQDYEQYF TGTGCCAGCAGTCGACCGGGACAGGACTACGAGCAGTACTTC
TRBD2 TRBJ2-1 TRBV5-1 NA CASSPSGRALYNEQFF TGCGCCAGCAGCCCTAGCGGGAGGGCCTTGTACAATGAGCAGTTCTTC
TRBD1 TRBJ2-7 TRBV10-3 NA CAISGETGGMGEQYF TGTGCCATCAGTGGTGAGACAGGGGGTATGGGCGAGCAGTACTTC
TRBD1 TRBJ2-5 TRBV6-1 NA CASSDGTGGILRETQYF TGTGCCAGCAGTGACGGGACAGGGGGCATTTTGAGAGAGACCCAGTACTTC
TRBD1 TRBJ1-2 TRBV5-1 NA CASSLGGTGFTIGYTF TGCGCCAGCAGCTTGGGTGGGACAGGGTTTACTATTGGCTACACCTTC
NA TRBJ1-1 TRBV7-9 NA CASNREANTEAFF TGTGCCAGCAACAGGGAAGCGAACACTGAAGCTTTCTTT
NA TRBJ1-2 TRBV28 few CASSLAGTGNGLGYTF TGTGCCAGCTCCCTCGCGGGCACCGGAAACGGCCTCGGCTACACCTTC